The 10 T cell receptor beta chains below come from one sample, sequenced in a study of human thymus T cells. The study used thymus tissue resected during corrective heart surgery. Sequencing was performed with immunoSEQ multiplex PCR; in TCRdb, only in-frame clones are kept and a portion is missing. The data contain tens of thousands of clones, 90% to 95% of them singletons. The sequenced material came from thymus tissue. The receptors here all came from a girl under three years old with a congenital heart defect but otherwise immunologically healthy.

J is TRBJ2-2 and V is TRBV7-2; TRBD1 might be the D (5 bases). The CDR3 is 14 residues long. The germline CDR1 and CDR2 sequences are SGHTA and FQGNSA. The V end lost 6 bases, the J end lost 4 bases, and 12 bases lay between the germline ends. CDR3 loop: CASRATGVTGELFF. In nucleotides, the CDR3 is TGTGCCAGCAGGGCTACAGGCGTCACCGGGGAGCTGTTTTTT.

The rearrangement joins TRBV5-6 to TRBJ2-3; D call uncertain. The germline gives CDR1 SGHDT, CDR2 YYEEEE. This CDR3 contains 14 residues. V lost 0 bases to trimming and J lost 5 bases, with 10 bases between them. CDR3 loop: CASSLDRSRDTQYF. The CDR3 DNA reads TGTGCCAGCAGCTTGGACCGCTCACGAGATACGCAGTATTTT.

This CDR3 is CASTPLGHPETQYF. For the CDR3, the DNA is TGTGCCAGCACCCCTTTGGGGCATCCAGAGACCCAGTACTTC. J is TRBJ2-5 and V is TRBV6-5; D is perhaps TRBD1 (5 bases). Trimming took off 7 bases at V and 4 bases at J, with 16 bases between the two ends. The CDR3 is made up of 14 amino acids. Germline CDR1 reads MNHEY; CDR2 reads SVGAGI.

The V call is TRBV11-1, the J call TRBJ2-3, with TRBD2 identical over 7 bases. J lost 1 base, V lost 5 bases, and 6 bases had no gene match. In germline, CDR1 is SGHAT, CDR2 FQDESV (reference sequence). The CDR3 consists of 15 residues. CDR3 sequence: CASSLTSVGTDTQYF. The DNA for the CDR3 is TGTGCCAGCAGCCTTACTAGCGTCGGCACAGATACGCAGTATTTT.

The J gene is TRBJ2-5, the V gene TRBV5-8; D is possibly TRBD1 (5 bases). The CDR3 has 15 residues. Per germline, CDR1 SGHTS and CDR2 YDEGEE. The V gene lost 0 bases and the J gene lost 2 bases, with 11 bases spanning the gap. The CDR3 coding sequence is TGTGCCAGCAGCTTGGGGACACCCCCTCAAGAGACCCAGTACTTC. Its translation is CASSLGTPPQETQYF.

The V and J genes are TRBV12-5 and TRBJ2-1; TRBD2 aligns across 8 bases. V gave up 8 bases and J gave up 6 bases; unmatched junction bases: 12. From germline, CDR1 is LGHNT and CDR2 FRNRAP. The CDR3 spans 15 residues. As DNA, the CDR3 is TGTGCTAGTCAACGGGGGGGAGGTGGGCTCAATGAGCAGTTCTTC. This translates into CASQRGGGGLNEQFF.

The chain carries TRBV6-5 and TRBJ2-1, with D possibly TRBD2 on 6 matching bases. The CDR3 is made up of 15 amino acids. Trimming took 7 bases from V and 8 from J, leaving 21 bases between them. From germline, CDR1 is MNHEY and CDR2 SVGAGI. In DNA, the CDR3 is TGTGCCAGCACCCCTTGCCGGGAGTCCCGCGATGAGCAGTTCTTC. Its protein product is CASTPCRESRDEQFF.

The count of this clone is one. The chain links TRBV27 to TRBJ2-2, with D possibly TRBD2 on 6 matching bases. This CDR3 has 15 residues. The germline V gene has CDR1 MNHEY and CDR2 SMNVEV (reference sequence). The ends were cut back, 4 bases at V and 5 bases at J, with 14 bases in the middle. CDR3 protein: CASSYQGGNTGELFF. CDR3 nucleotides: TGTGCCAGCAGTTACCAGGGCGGGAATACCGGGGAGCTGTTTTTT.

The genes are TRBV7-9 and TRBJ1-2; 8 bases fit TRBD1. V dropped 5 bases and J dropped 1; count of bases not matched to a gene: 12. CDR1 is SEHNR and CDR2 is FQNEAQ in the germline V gene (reference sequence). This CDR3 contains 17 residues. The CDR3 coding sequence is TGTGCCAGCAGCCGAAGGGGACAGGACCCTCTTAACTATGGCTACACCTTC. It encodes CASSRRGQDPLNYGYTF.

The J gene is TRBJ2-3, the V gene TRBV9, with TRBD2 identical over 9 bases. The CDR3 totals 19 residues. The germline V gene has CDR1 SGDLS and CDR2 YYNGEE. After removal of 0 bases from V and 5 bases from J, the junction contained 16 bases not matched to a gene. The CDR3 nucleotides read TGTGCCAGCAGCGTAGGAAATTTCCAGGCTAGCGGGAAGGGAGATACGCAGTATTTT. Residues: CASSVGNFQASGKGDTQYF. The full variable domain, in which reference TRBV9 and TRBJ2-3 provide the parts outside the CDR3, is DSGVTQTPKHLITATGQRVTLRCSPRSGDLSVYWYQQSLDQGLQFLIQYYNGEERAKGNILERFSAQQFPDLHSELNLSSLELGDSALYFCASSVGNFQASGKGDTQYFGPGTRLTVL.